This T cell receptor (beta chain) appears in the sequencing data of a study of cytomegalovirus exposure and HLA in healthy donors. There are 13 residues in the CDR3. V lost 7 bases and J 9 bases, leaving 13 bases between the germline ends. From germline, CDR1 is LNHDA and CDR2 SQIVND (reference sequence). General study findings and limits: As a later analysis revealed, the rate of TCR association differed by HLA locus, with DRB1 most and HLA-C fewest. In a later analysis, a missense DCLRE1C variant was linked to TCR beta V- and J-gene trimming. Reportedly, cytomegalovirus status was diagnosed with high sensitivity and specificity.

Comments on this clone: The target antigen is unknown.

Researchers ran the PCR with 60 Vbeta and 13 Jbeta primers. Some clones are missing from TCRdb's copy, which holds only in-frame ones; the method was immunoSEQ multiplex PCR. The sample carries 120,000 or so clones, over 60% recorded once. The rearrangement uses TRBV19 and TRBJ1-6; D possibly corresponds to TRBD1 (5 bases). The sequence was obtained from a middle-aged woman in good health and CMV-seropositive. Sequenced sample: PBMCs. The CDR3 nucleotides read TGTGCCAGTATGAGGGGAGGCGGTTCACCCCTCCACTTT. This translates into CASMRGGGSPLHF. Full variable domain (outside the CDR3, taken from reference TRBV19 and TRBJ1-6): DGGITQSPKYLFRKEGQNVTLSCEQNLNHDAMYWYRQDPGQGLRLIYYSQIVNDFQKGDIAEGYSVSREKKESFPLTVTSAQKNPTAFYLCASMRGGGSPLHFGNGTRLTVT.